This T cell receptor (beta chain) emerged from a study of T-cell memory formation after mild COVID-19. Findings of the study overall: Clones which contracted sat mainly in CM and EM if CD4+, and in EMRA if CD8+. Memory sampled before infection contained some responding clones, suggesting cross-reactive memory joined. Clones contracting over day 15 to 85 were CD4/CD8 balanced, with later expanders leaning CD4+.

This clonotype was counted a few times. Its target is not known. Germline CDR1 and CDR2: SGHRS and YFSETQ. J was trimmed by 3 bases and V by 0 bases; bases with no gene match: 1. The CDR3 contains 15 residues. TCRalpha and TCRbeta libraries used 5'RACE with constant-segment primers and UMIs. One entry per CDR3 protein results from TCRdb running MiXCR on the 5' RACE reads. The table lists approximately 430,000 distinct CDR3 sequences, less than 25% of them singletons, with around 13% in the top ten. The sequenced sample consisted of PBMCs or a T cell subset sorted from them (not recorded which). The sequence was obtained from an adult woman who had mild COVID-19 (a few samples of this study predate the infection). Cell type and time point are not known. The rearrangement uses TRBV5-1 and TRBJ2-1; 9 bases fit TRBD2. CDR3 loop: CASSLGRGGYNEQFF. CDR3 bases: TGCGCCAGCAGCTTGGGGCGGGGGGGCTACAATGAGCAGTTCTTC. The full variable domain, completed using reference TRBV5-1 and TRBJ2-1, is KAGVTQTPRYLIKTRGQQVTLSCSPISGHRSVSWYQQTPGQGLQFLFEYFSETQRNKGNFPGRFSGRQFSNSRSEMNVSTLELGDSALYLCASSLGRGGYNEQFFGPGTRLTVL.